Shown below are 26 T cell receptor beta chains from a single sample sequenced in a study of T cell responses to AZD1222 COVID-19 vaccine. The assay was immunoSEQ multiplex PCR, and TCRdb's table has in-frame clones only and misses some. The sample consists of 60,000 to 85,000 clones, approximately 81% of them appearing once. Material: peripheral blood, obtained on day 0 of AZD1222 vaccination. The receptor set was obtained from an adult in good health.

CDR3 amino acids: CASRLGPGEQFF. In DNA form, the CDR3 reads TGTGCCAGCAGGCTTGGTCCGGGTGAGCAGTTCTTC. J is TRBJ2-1 and V is TRBV7-9; no reliable D call. The CDR3 totals 12 residues. The germline V gene has CDR1 SEHNR and CDR2 FQNEAQ (reference sequence). Between the trimmed V and J ends, which lost 6 bases and 9 bases, there was a span of 12 bases.

The chain links TRBV11-3 to TRBJ2-6; D is uncertain. The CDR3 loop spans 13 amino acids. The germline CDR1 and CDR2 sequences are SGHNT and YENEEA. Trimming cost V 1 base and J 3 bases, with 1 base left between them. The CDR3 nucleotides are TGTGCCAGCAGCTTAGGTGGGGCCAACGTCCTGACTTTC. Residues: CASSLGGANVLTF.

The chain recombines TRBV5-1 with TRBJ2-7, with D uncertain. V dropped 3 bases and J dropped 3 bases, with 4 bases sitting between them. The germline CDR1 and CDR2 sequences are SGHRS and YFSETQ. This CDR3 has 11 amino acids. CDR3 in amino acids: CASSSHYEQYF. As DNA, the CDR3 is TGCGCCAGCAGCTCCCACTACGAGCAGTACTTC.

This clone was found once. The chain combines TRBV4-1 with TRBJ1-2; no clear D gene. V gave up 5 bases and J gave up 0 bases, with 16 bases separating them. The CDR3 is made up of 16 amino acids. The germline V gene encodes CDR1 MGHRA and CDR2 YSYEKL. CDR3 sequence: CASSTRSNPANYGYTF. CDR3 DNA: TGCGCCAGCAGCACCCGATCCAACCCCGCTAACTATGGCTACACCTTC.

The rearrangement uses TRBV6-2 or TRBV6-3 and TRBJ2-2; D is ambiguous. V was trimmed by 5 bases and J by 0 bases, leaving 1 base between them. Germline V gene lookup returns CDR1 MNHEY and CDR2 SVGEGT. The CDR3 spans 12 residues. The CDR3 protein is CASSTNTGELFF. As DNA, the CDR3 is TGTGCCAGCAGTACGAACACCGGGGAGCTGTTTTTT.

This chain uses TRBV5-1 with TRBJ1-1, with D hard to call. The CDR3 runs 14 residues. V was pared by 7 bases and J by 0 bases, with 13 bases between. Looked up from germline, CDR1 is SGHRS and CDR2 is YFSETQ. The CDR3 coding sequence is TGCGCCAGCCTTCCCGACCCTATGAACACTGAAGCTTTCTTT. It encodes CASLPDPMNTEAFF.

The gene calls are TRBV18 and TRBJ1-2; TRBD1 aligns across 7 bases. The CDR3 length is 13 residues. Germline loops: CDR1 KGHSH, CDR2 LQKENI. Unmatched junction bases numbered 0, after V lost 3 bases and J lost 2 bases. CDR3 nucleotides: TGTGCCAGCTCACCGGACAGGAACTATGGCTACACCTTC. This codes for CASSPDRNYGYTF.

The V gene is TRBV7-9, the J gene TRBJ1-1; D is uncertain. The length of the CDR3 is 13 residues. CDR1 is SEHNR and CDR2 is FQNEAQ in the germline V gene (reference sequence). Trimming pared 1 base from V and 1 base from J, leaving 4 bases between. This CDR3 reads CASSLVGNTEAFF. The CDR3 region has the DNA TGTGCCAGCAGCTTAGTGGGGAACACTGAAGCTTTCTTT.

The chain joins TRBV24-1 to TRBJ2-1, with TRBD2 identical over 8 bases. Trimming removed 4 bases from V and 10 bases from J; junction bases left unmatched: 11. Germline V gene data show CDR1 as KGHDR and CDR2 as SFDVKD. The CDR3 spans 15 residues. CDR3 protein: CATSDPVAPGGEQFF. The CDR3 coding sequence is TGTGCCACCAGTGACCCGGTGGCCCCGGGAGGGGAGCAGTTCTTC.

The chain combines TRBV7-3 with TRBJ1-1; TRBD1 is a possible D gene (6 bases). V lost 1 base to trimming and J lost 0 bases, with 12 bases between them. Germline V gene lookup returns CDR1 SGHTA and CDR2 FQGTGA. The CDR3 length is 16 residues. The chain's CDR3 is CASSLNGGHMNTEAFF. The DNA of the CDR3 is TGTGCCAGCAGCTTAAACGGGGGACACATGAACACTGAAGCTTTCTTT.

The chain recombines TRBV11-3 with TRBJ2-3, with TRBD2 identical over 7 bases. The J segment lost 2 bases and the V segment lost 1 base, leaving 12 bases of the junction unmatched. Germline V lookup: CDR1 SGHNT, CDR2 YENEEA. CDR3 size: 18 residues. The CDR3 nucleotides are TGTGCCAGCAGCTTAGTTGGGCGAGGGCTAGCGGACACAGATACGCAGTATTTT. Translation gives CASSLVGRGLADTDTQYF.

The V gene is TRBV29-1, the J gene TRBJ1-1, with 7 nucleotides matching TRBD1. The ends lost 3 bases at V and 1 base at J; junction bases unmatched: 5. CDR3 length: 14 amino acids. The germline CDR1 and CDR2 sequences are SQVTM and ANQGSEA. The CDR3 region has the DNA TGCAGCGTTGATTACTGGGACAGGAACACTGAAGCTTTCTTT. This translates into CSVDYWDRNTEAFF.

The genes are TRBV30 and TRBJ1-5; TRBD1 matches at 8 bases. With V trimmed by 1 base and J by 3 bases, 5 bases remained unmatched. CDR1 is GTSNPN, CDR2 SVGIG, per germline (reference sequence). This CDR3 has 15 amino acids. The CDR3 nucleotides read TGTGCCTGGAGTGCAGGGGGCTCGAACAATCAGCCCCAGCATTTT. This codes for CAWSAGGSNNQPQHF.

This chain links TRBV5-1 with TRBJ2-1; a weak D match, TRBD2 (6 bases). The V and J ends lost 0 bases and 4 bases respectively, with 11 bases between them. This CDR3 is 15 amino acids long. Germline V lookup: CDR1 SGHRS, CDR2 YFSETQ. The CDR3 region is CASSLGNSGYNEQFF. The CDR3 coding sequence is TGCGCCAGCAGCTTGGGTAATAGCGGTTACAATGAGCAGTTCTTC.

This clone is a singleton in its sample. V is TRBV6-5 and J is TRBJ1-5; D is undetermined. Germline CDR1 is MNHEY and CDR2 is SVGAGI. The length of the CDR3 is 14 residues. Between the trimmed V and J ends, which lost 8 bases and 2 bases, there was a span of 13 bases. DNA of the CDR3: TGTGCCAGCCAAGAAGGGTGGGGCAATCAGCCCCAGCATTTT. Translating it yields CASQEGWGNQPQHF.

CDR3 nucleotides: TGTGCCAGCACCCCCCGGGCGCAGGCCTACAATGAGCAGTTCTTC. This gives the protein CASTPRAQAYNEQFF. The chain joins TRBV6-5 to TRBJ2-1; D is unclear. Between the trimmed V and J ends, which lost 7 bases and 2 bases, there was a span of 15 bases. The CDR3 sequence is 15 residues long. Germline loops: CDR1 MNHEY, CDR2 SVGAGI.

The gene calls are TRBV19 and TRBJ2-1, with TRBD1 as a possible D gene (6 bases). The CDR3 covers 17 residues. Germline V CDR1 and CDR2: LNHDA, SQIVND (reference sequence). V lost 7 bases and J 0 bases, leaving 19 bases between the germline ends. The CDR3 loop reads CASTSRQGSFSYNEQFF. The CDR3 nucleotides read TGTGCCAGTACCTCCCGGCAGGGGTCGTTCTCCTACAATGAGCAGTTCTTC.

V gene TRBV30 combines with J gene TRBJ1-1; possible D gene TRBD1, 6 bases. The V end lost 5 bases, the J end lost 3 bases, and 13 bases lay between the germline ends. This CDR3 comprises 13 residues. Germline CDR1 and CDR2: GTSNPN and SVGIG (reference sequence). The chain's CDR3 is CAWDNRVDTEAFF. Here the CDR3 DNA reads TGTGCCTGGGATAACAGGGTAGACACTGAAGCTTTCTTT.

The CDR3 loop reads CASSLEGLAVRETQYF. CDR3 DNA sequence: TGTGCCAGCAGCTTGGAAGGACTAGCGGTCCGGGAGACCCAGTACTTC. This chain connects TRBV7-6 to TRBJ2-5, with TRBD2 matching over 10 bases. Trimming at V came to 3 bases and at J to 5 bases, leaving 9 bases not matched to a gene. Germline CDR1 SGHVS, CDR2 FNYEAQ. The CDR3 is made up of 16 amino acids.

The chain employs TRBV19 and TRBJ1-5, with D unclear. The CDR3 runs to 15 residues. V was shortened by 3 bases and J by 0 bases, with 9 bases between the two germline ends. Germline-derived CDR1 and CDR2 are LNHDA and SQIVND (reference sequence). CDR3 nucleotide sequence: TGTGCCAGTAGTATTAACAGCAATAGCAATCAGCCCCAGCATTTT. Translated: CASSINSNSNQPQHF.

The chain joins TRBV6-5 to TRBJ2-7, with D unclear. Per the germline V gene, CDR1 is MNHEY and CDR2 is SVGAGI. CDR3 length equals 11 residues. The germline V and J ends were trimmed by 8 bases and 5 bases, with 10 bases remaining between them. The CDR3 spells CASGITNEQYF. The CDR3 nucleotides read TGTGCCAGCGGAATTACCAACGAGCAGTACTTC.

Only one count was recorded for this clone. The chain is built from TRBV7-8 and TRBJ1-1; D is uncertain. CDR1 is SGHVS, CDR2 FQNEAQ, per germline. This CDR3 spans 13 amino acids. Trimming removed 2 bases from V and 3 bases from J, with 7 bases in between. CDR3 residues: CASSLWGDTEAFF. Here the CDR3 DNA reads TGTGCCAGCAGCTTATGGGGTGACACTGAAGCTTTCTTT.

The V call is TRBV5-6, the J call TRBJ2-1, with D perhaps given as TRBD1 or TRBD2 (6 bases each). Germline V lookup: CDR1 SGHDT, CDR2 YYEEEE. The CDR3 is made up of 13 amino acids. Trimming pared 4 bases from V and 4 bases from J, leaving 9 bases between. CDR3 residues: CASSRRGYNEQFF. The CDR3 region has the DNA TGTGCCAGCAGCCGGAGGGGGTACAATGAGCAGTTCTTC. Full variable domain (outside the CDR3, taken from reference TRBV5-6 and TRBJ2-1): DAGVTQSPTHLIKTRGQQVTLRCSPKSGHDTVSWYQQALGQGPQFIFQYYEEEERQRGNFPDRFSGHQFPNYSSELNVNALLLGDSALYLCASSRRGYNEQFFGPGTRLTVL.

Written as DNA, the CDR3 is TGTGCCAGCAGTTTGAGGGAGGGAAATGGCTACACCTTC. Amino acids: CASSLREGNGYTF. The chain recombines TRBV27 with TRBJ1-2, with D uncertain. This CDR3 has 13 amino acids. V was shortened by 3 bases and J by 6 bases, with 11 bases between the two germline ends. CDR1 and CDR2 (germline): MNHEY, SMNVEV (reference sequence).

The chain employs TRBV7-2 and TRBJ2-7; 11 bases agree with TRBD2. CDR1 and CDR2 from the germline V gene are SGHTA and FQGNSA. The CDR3 loop spans 18 amino acids. J gave up 3 bases and V 1 base, and 11 bases lay outside the gene matches. DNA of the CDR3: TGTGCCAGCAGCTTAGTCCCCCCCACTAGCGGGAGTGTCTACGAGCAGTACTTC. Translation: CASSLVPPTSGSVYEQYF. Variable domain in full (rest from reference TRBV7-2 and TRBJ2-7): GAGVSQSPSNKVTEKGKDVELRCDPISGHTALYWYRQSLGQGLEFLIYFQGNSAPDKSGLPSDRFSAERTGGSVSTLTIQRTQQEDSAVYLCASSLVPPTSGSVYEQYFGPGTRLTVT.

The rearrangement uses TRBV13 and TRBJ1-5, with TRBD1 matching 7 bases. The junction had 1 base not matched to a gene; V was cut back by 0 bases and J by 2 bases. The CDR3 spans 15 residues. Germline CDR1 PRHDT, CDR2 FYEKMQ (reference sequence). DNA of the CDR3: TGTGCCAGCAGCTTAGGCGGACAGGGCAATCAGCCCCAGCATTTT. It specifies CASSLGGQGNQPQHF.